Presented here are 2 T cell receptor beta chains from one specimen sequenced in a study of cytomegalovirus exposure and HLA in healthy donors listed by TCRdb under 2017. Libraries were prepared through the immunoSEQ multiplex PCR assay. The multiplex PCR relied on a mix of 60 forward primers for TCR Vbeta segments and 13 reverse primers for TCR Jbeta segments. TCRdb's version of the immuneACCESS table is confined to in-frame rearrangements and falls short of the full clone set. An unresolved V gene accounts for under half of the shortfall where checked; the remainder is of unknown origin. This sample is represented by around 240,000 clones; 82% of them were singletons. Clones ranked in the top ten supply 5% to 6% of the sample. Sequencing was performed on PBMCs. The receptors here all came from a woman aged 40 to 49 in good health and CMV-seropositive.

The chain couples TRBV9 to TRBJ2-7; a possible D gene is TRBD2 (6 bases). Deletions cut 3 bases from V and 0 bases from J, with 16 bases between. The CDR3 has 16 residues. CDR1 is SGDLS and CDR2 is YYNGEE in the germline V gene. CDR3 protein: CASSARDGLFSYEQYF. As DNA, the CDR3 is TGTGCCAGCAGCGCCCGGGACGGACTATTCTCCTACGAGCAGTACTTC. Combining the CDR3 with reference TRBV9 and TRBJ2-7 gives the whole variable domain DSGVTQTPKHLITATGQRVTLRCSPRSGDLSVYWYQQSLDQGLQFLIQYYNGEERAKGNILERFSAQQFPDLHSELNLSSLELGDSALYFCASSARDGLFSYEQYFGPGTRLTVT.

This rearrangement joins TRBV7-2 to TRBJ2-3; D uncertain. V dropped 2 bases and J dropped 2 bases, with 14 bases sitting between them. This CDR3 contains 16 residues. Looked up from germline, CDR1 is SGHTA and CDR2 is FQGNSA. The CDR3 region is CASSLLPLEFTDTQYF. For the CDR3, the DNA is TGTGCCAGCAGCTTATTGCCCCTAGAATTCACAGATACGCAGTATTTT.